Below, 22 T cell receptor beta chains from the same sample are listed, as sequenced in a study of blood T cell repertoires in COVID-19. Sequencing used immunoSEQ multiplex PCR; TCRdb keeps in-frame clones, though not all of them. In the table there are approximately 170,000 clones, 93% of which are singletons. Source material: peripheral blood. The source is a woman aged 55-75 years with COVID-19, enrolled during active disease.

The table lists this clone with a count of one. The rearrangement uses TRBV5-1 and TRBJ1-6, with TRBD1 as a possible D gene (6 bases). The CDR3 has 15 residues. Germline CDR1 reads SGHRS; CDR2 reads YFSETQ. Trimming shortened V by 0 bases and J by 10 bases, and 14 bases separated the two germline ends. The CDR3 DNA reads as TGCGCCAGCAGCTTGGAGGCGCAGGGGAAATCACCCCTCCACTTT. Its protein product is CASSLEAQGKSPLHF.

V gene TRBV19 combines with J gene TRBJ1-3; TRBD1 matches at 8 bases. Germline CDR1 LNHDA, CDR2 SQIVND (reference sequence). The trim removed 5 bases at V and 4 bases at J, leaving 7 bases unmatched. This CDR3 contains 15 residues. The CDR3 loop reads CASSPRTGKGNTIYF. CDR3 bases: TGTGCCAGTAGTCCACGGACAGGGAAGGGAAACACCATATATTTT.

The rearrangement uses TRBV20-1 and TRBJ2-7, with 7 bases fitting TRBD1. V was pared by 3 bases and J by 6 bases, with 2 bases of the junction left unmatched. The CDR3 contains 11 residues. CDR1 is DFQATT and CDR2 is SNEGSKA in the germline V gene (reference sequence). This CDR3 reads CSASSGGEQYF. The CDR3 DNA follows: TGCAGTGCTAGTTCAGGGGGCGAGCAGTACTTC.

The chain has TRBV5-8 and TRBJ1-4, with 8 bases lining up with TRBD1. The junction had 6 bases not matched to a gene; V was cut back by 0 bases and J by 5 bases. Germline V lookup: CDR1 SGHTS, CDR2 YDEGEE. This CDR3 has 16 amino acids. CDR3 region: CASSLAGGMENEKLFF. DNA of the CDR3: TGTGCCAGCAGCTTGGCAGGGGGCATGGAAAATGAAAAACTGTTTTTT.

V and J are TRBV2 and TRBJ1-5, with D maybe TRBD1 (5 bases). Germline CDR1 SNHLY, CDR2 FYNNEI. V lost 4 bases and J 4 bases, leaving 14 bases between the germline ends. The CDR3 extends over 15 amino acids. In DNA, the CDR3 is TGTGCCAGCAGTGCGGGCAGGGTCGTAAATCAGCCCCAGCATTTT. Its protein is CASSAGRVVNQPQHF.

The genes are TRBV4-3 and TRBJ2-7; TRBD2 is a possible D gene (7 bases). In germline, CDR1 is LGHNA, CDR2 YSLEER. V lost 6 bases and J 1 base, leaving 13 bases between the germline ends. The CDR3 runs to 14 residues. The CDR3 bases are TGCGCCAGCAGTCCACAGGGACTATCCTACGAGCAGTACTTC. Translating gives CASSPQGLSYEQYF.

The J gene is TRBJ1-1, the V gene TRBV19; D ambiguous. Per the germline V gene, CDR1 is LNHDA and CDR2 is SQIVND (reference sequence). The CDR3 is 13 residues long. Trimming left V 8 bases short and J 2 bases short, with 12 bases between. CDR3 sequence (DNA): TGTGCCAGTGCCCGTGGCAGAAACACTGAAGCTTTCTTT. Encoded protein: CASARGRNTEAFF.

The chain combines TRBV25-1 with TRBJ1-1, with 7 bases matching TRBD1. CDR3 size: 14 residues. In germline, CDR1 is MGHDK, CDR2 SYGVNS. The V segment lost 7 bases and the J segment 0 bases; nucleotides outside the gene matches: 5. This CDR3 reads CASTQTGLNTEAFF. CDR3 bases: TGTGCCAGCACCCAGACAGGGTTGAACACTGAAGCTTTCTTT.

The chain employs TRBV5-4 and TRBJ1-2, with D possibly matching TRBD1 (6 bases). Germline lookup yields CDR1 SGHNT and CDR2 YYREEE (reference sequence). Between the trimmed V and J ends, which lost 5 bases and 4 bases, there was a span of 24 bases. This CDR3 has 17 amino acids. CDR3 sequence reads: CASSRTFGPGEGYGYTF. For the CDR3, the DNA is TGTGCCAGCAGTCGTACTTTTGGTCCAGGGGAGGGCTATGGCTACACCTTC.

This rearrangement joins TRBV4-3 to TRBJ1-5; 8 bases match TRBD1. Germline V gene sequence: CDR1 LGHNA, CDR2 YSLEER. V gave up 0 bases and J gave up 5 bases; unmatched junction bases: 6. The CDR3 runs 16 residues. Here the CDR3 DNA reads TGCGCCAGCAGCCAAGATAGGACAGGGAGAGATCAGCCCCAGCATTTT. Amino acid sequence: CASSQDRTGRDQPQHF.

This clone was detected only a few times. This sequence joins TRBV19 and TRBJ1-1; TRBD1 aligns across 7 bases. CDR1 LNHDA and CDR2 SQIVND come from the germline V gene (reference sequence). Losses at the gene ends were 5 bases for V and 0 bases for J; bases not matched to a gene: 15. This CDR3 is 18 amino acids long. The CDR3 nucleotides read TGTGCCAGTAGTCTACCACGGCCGGGACAGAAGATGAACACTGAAGCTTTCTTT. It translates to CASSLPRPGQKMNTEAFF.

The V gene is TRBV7-8, the J gene TRBJ2-7, with D tentatively TRBD2 (7 bases). The germline CDR1 and CDR2 sequences are SGHVS and FQNEAQ. V was trimmed by 1 base and J by 5 bases, leaving 15 bases between them. The CDR3 extends over 15 amino acids. CDR3 protein: CASSLDRGAVDEQYF. The CDR3 DNA reads as TGTGCCAGCAGCTTAGATCGGGGGGCCGTGGACGAGCAGTACTTC.

The chain carries TRBV4-1 and TRBJ1-1; D possibly corresponds to TRBD1 (5 bases). Germline V gives CDR1 MGHRA, CDR2 YSYEKL. V shed 0 bases and J shed 0 bases, with 14 bases lying between them. The CDR3 runs 17 residues. As DNA, the CDR3 is TGCGCCAGCAGCCAAGAAACCCCAGGGAGGATGAACACTGAAGCTTTCTTT. Translation: CASSQETPGRMNTEAFF.

In its sample, this clone was seen a few times. The chain couples TRBV7-9 to TRBJ2-7, with TRBD1 matching 8 bases. The V gene's germline CDR1 is SEHNR and CDR2 FQNEAQ (reference sequence). The CDR3 is 15 residues long. V lost 1 base to trimming and J lost 7 bases; unmatched junction nucleotides: 9. CDR3 nucleotides: TGTGCCAGCAGCTTAGGGTGGCAGGGGGCGAGGGAGCAGTACTTC. Its translation is CASSLGWQGAREQYF.

The rearrangement uses TRBV25-1 and TRBJ2-5; D might be TRBD1 (5 bases). Germline V gene data show CDR1 as MGHDK and CDR2 as SYGVNS. V was pared by 1 base and J by 3 bases, with 9 bases between. The CDR3 is 14 residues long. CDR3 sequence reads: CASSEWGREETQYF. CDR3 coding DNA: TGTGCCAGCAGTGAATGGGGCCGAGAAGAGACCCAGTACTTC. The full variable domain, its missing parts supplied by reference TRBV25-1 and TRBJ2-5, is EADIYQTPRYLVIGTGKKITLECSQTMGHDKMYWYQQDPGMELHLIHYSYGVNSTEKGDLSSESTVSRIRTEHFPLTLESARPSHTSQYLCASSEWGREETQYFGPGTRLLVL.

CDR3 sequence: CASSQGVLHGWGGNYGYTF. Here the CDR3 DNA reads TGCGCCAGCAGCCAAGGTGTACTACACGGATGGGGGGGTAACTATGGCTACACCTTC. This chain uses TRBV4-3 with TRBJ1-2; tentative D call: TRBD1 (5 bases). CDR3 length: 19 residues. Trimming took 1 base from V and 1 from J, leaving 22 bases between them. The germline V gene encodes CDR1 LGHNA and CDR2 YSLEER.

The rearrangement links TRBV29-1 to TRBJ2-5, with D perhaps TRBD2 (6 bases). CDR1 is SQVTM and CDR2 is ANQGSEA in the germline V gene. The CDR3 contains 13 residues. V gave up 6 bases and J gave up 5 bases, with 16 bases separating them. The CDR3 loop is CSVAGRNQETQYF. In DNA form, the CDR3 reads TGCAGCGTCGCGGGACGTAATCAGGAGACCCAGTACTTC.

The chain is built from TRBV14 and TRBJ1-1; 9 nucleotides align to TRBD1. The CDR3 runs 18 residues. Germline loops: CDR1 SGHDN, CDR2 FVKESK. V shed 3 bases and J 0 bases; nucleotides not matched to a gene: 11. CDR3 DNA: TGTGCCAGCAGCCACTGGGGACAGGGCCCCTACATGAACACTGAAGCTTTCTTT. Protein sequence: CASSHWGQGPYMNTEAFF.

J is TRBJ1-2 and V is TRBV18, with 9 nucleotides matching TRBD1. This CDR3 region has 17 residues. With 2 bases clipped from V and 4 bases from J, the junction kept 11 bases outside the gene matches. Germline lookup yields CDR1 KGHSH and CDR2 LQKENI. DNA for the CDR3: TGTGCCAGCTCACCAGGGGCACAGGGGGCCACCCCCTATGGCTACACCTTC. Its translation is CASSPGAQGATPYGYTF. The variable domain in full, completed from reference TRBV18 and TRBJ1-2, reads NAGVMQNPRHLVRRRGQEARLRCSPMKGHSHVYWYRQLPEEGLKFMVYLQKENIIDESGMPKERFSAEFPKEGPSILRIQQVVRGDSAAYFCASSPGAQGATPYGYTFGSGTRLTVV.

This chain links TRBV10-3 with TRBJ2-1; 8 bases map to TRBD1. Germline V CDR1 and CDR2: ENHRY, SYGVKD. The CDR3 runs 12 residues. Trimming cost V 4 bases and J 8 bases; bases outside gene matches: 1. The CDR3 DNA reads TGTGCCATCAGTGGACAGGGGTATGAGCAGTTCTTC. Translating gives CAISGQGYEQFF.

The genes are TRBV20-1 and TRBJ1-2; D unclear. There are 16 residues in the CDR3. Trimming left V 3 bases short and J 4 bases short, with 21 bases between. In germline, CDR1 is DFQATT, CDR2 SNEGSKA (reference sequence). The CDR3 DNA follows: TGCAGTGCTAGTCCCCCCCACCCAACCAGCGTCTATGGCTACACCTTC. This gives the protein CSASPPHPTSVYGYTF.

The chain joins TRBV7-8 to TRBJ2-1; tentatively, D is TRBD2 (6 bases). CDR1 SGHVS and CDR2 FQNEAQ come from the germline V gene. CDR3 length equals 12 residues. Trimming cost V 7 bases and J 10 bases, with 14 bases left between them. The CDR3 protein is CASTLGGWEQFF. The CDR3 DNA reads TGTGCCAGCACTCTCGGGGGTTGGGAGCAGTTCTTC. The variable domain in full, completed from reference TRBV7-8 and TRBJ2-1, reads GAGVSQSPRYKVAKRGQDVALRCDPISGHVSLFWYQQALGQGPEFLTYFQNEAQLDKSGLPSDRFFAERPEGSVSTLKIQRTQQEDSAVYLCASTLGGWEQFFGPGTRLTVL.